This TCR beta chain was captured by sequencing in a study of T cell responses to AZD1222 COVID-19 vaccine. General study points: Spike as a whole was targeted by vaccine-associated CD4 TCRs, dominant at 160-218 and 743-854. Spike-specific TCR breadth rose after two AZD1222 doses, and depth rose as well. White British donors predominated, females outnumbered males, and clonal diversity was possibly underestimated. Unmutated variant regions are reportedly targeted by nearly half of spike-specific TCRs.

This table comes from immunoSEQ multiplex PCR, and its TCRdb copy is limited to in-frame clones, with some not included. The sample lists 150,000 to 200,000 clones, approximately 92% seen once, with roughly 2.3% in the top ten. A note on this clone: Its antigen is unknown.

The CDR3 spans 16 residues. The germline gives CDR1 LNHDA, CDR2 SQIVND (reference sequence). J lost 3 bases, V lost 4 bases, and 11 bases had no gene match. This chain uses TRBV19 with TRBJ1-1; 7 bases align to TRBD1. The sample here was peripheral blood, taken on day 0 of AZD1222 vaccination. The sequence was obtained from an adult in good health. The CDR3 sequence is CASSTTGNLAHTEAFF. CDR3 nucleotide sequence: TGTGCCAGTAGTACGACAGGGAATCTCGCTCACACTGAAGCTTTCTTT.